This TCR beta chain was identified during a study of early T cells in non-severe SARS-CoV-2 infection. This clonotype was recorded at least ten times. V lost 4 bases and J 3 bases, leaving 19 bases between the germline ends. The CDR3 consists of 17 residues. Germline loops: CDR1 MNHNY, CDR2 SVGAGI (reference sequence). Each single cDNA molecule received a unique molecular identifier. TCRdb ran MiXCR on the 5' RACE reads and lists one entry per CDR3 protein. In the table there are tens of thousands of distinct CDR3 sequences, 10% to 15% of which are singletons. The chain employs TRBV6-6 and TRBJ1-5; tentative D call: TRBD1 (6 bases). Sequenced sample: whole blood. This TCR derives from an adult who was a healthcare worker with PCR-confirmed SARS-CoV-2 infection or an uninfected control (not recorded which). The CDR3: CASSSPEEGGLNQPQHF. CDR3 DNA sequence: TGTGCCAGCAGTTCCCCCGAAGAGGGGGGCCTCAATCAGCCCCAGCATTTT.